This record covers a single TCR beta chain. V lost 2 bases and J lost 5, with 10 bases in between. The CDR3 loop spans 13 amino acids. The germline V gene encodes CDR1 SGHRS and CDR2 YFSETQ. This entry is derived from a study of T-cell reconstitution after alpha-beta-depleted transplantation in children. Preparing the TCRbeta library involved the use of unique molecular identifiers. TCRdb itself ran the PCR reads through MiXCR, one entry per CDR3 protein. The top ten clones hold over 2% of a sample with about 640,000 distinct CDR3 sequences, roughly 13% of them seen once. The chain couples TRBV5-1 to TRBJ1-2; weak D call: TRBD1 (5 bases). The sample here was PBMCs, mostly from graft donor cells, taken 360 days after TCRalphabeta/CD19-depleted stem cell transplant. The sequence derives from a male patient between 5 and 17 years old who had a stem cell transplant for acute myeloid leukemia, so the T cells may come from the graft donor. This CDR3 reads CASSFQTAYGYTF. CDR3 in DNA: TGCGCCAGCAGCTTCCAGACAGCTTATGGCTACACCTTC.